The sequence of this TCR beta chain was determined in a study of patients and donors after allogeneic stem cell transplantation. With V trimmed by 7 bases and J by 3 bases, 10 bases remained unmatched. The CDR3 sequence is 15 residues long. CDR1 is MDHEN, CDR2 SYDVKM, per germline. TCRdb independently ran MiXCR on the RT-PCR reads; one entry per CDR3 protein. The sample has approximately 210,000 distinct CDR3 sequences, approximately 41% seen once. The sample taken for sequencing was blood, either unsorted or a sorted T cell fraction (not recorded which). This clonotype was sampled from a human donor who was either an allogeneic HSCT recipient or a stem cell or donor lymphocyte infusion donor (not recorded which). It is not recorded whose cells these are; they may come from a transplant donor. V and J are TRBV28 and TRBJ1-1; 8 bases line up with TRBD1. For the CDR3, the DNA is TGTGCCAGCACCCCCCGGCCAGGGGGCGACACTGAAGCTTTCTTT. Amino acid sequence: CASTPRPGGDTEAFF.